This is a list of T cell receptor beta chains from one sample in a study of OX40 agonist ivuxolimab in advanced cancers. This table comes from immunoSEQ multiplex PCR, and its TCRdb copy is limited to in-frame clones, with some not included. The sample lists some 35,000 clones, roughly 72% seen once, with under 25% in the top ten. The sequencing used CD4+ or CD8+ T cells sorted from blood, collected in a trial of the OX40 agonist ivuxolimab. These receptors were taken from an adult with an advanced solid tumor such as melanoma, head and neck, liver or kidney cancer. CDR3s include the opening cysteine and the closing phenylalanine or tryptophan. D genes are given only for firm matches. Size values are once, few and many counts, or a class for expanded clones, and some rows have none.

J gene	V gene	clone size	D gene	CDR3 DNA	CDR3 protein
TRBJ1-1	TRBV5-1	once	-	TGCGCCAGCAGCTCCCGCCCGGCAGGGGCTGAAGCTTTCTTT	CASSSRPAGAEAFF
TRBJ1-2	TRBV30	-	-	TGTGCCTGGAGTTACGTCAACTATGGCTACACCTTC	CAWSYVNYGYTF
TRBJ1-1	TRBV6-1	-	TRBD1	TGTGCCAGCACCTGGGACAGGGGGGACACTGAAGCTTTCTTT	CASTWDRGDTEAFF
TRBJ1-5	TRBV19	once	TRBD1	TGTGCCAGTAGTCCACAGGGGGCAGGCAATCAGCCCCAGCATTTT	CASSPQGAGNQPQHF
TRBJ2-6	TRBV15	-	-	TGTGCCACCAGCAGAGATGGGGGGGGCAGCTCTGGGGCCAACGTCCTGACTTTC	CATSRDGGGSSGANVLTF
TRBJ1-1	TRBV6-5	few	-	TGTGCCAGCAGTTACAGGAACACTGAAGCTTTCTTT	CASSYRNTEAFF
TRBJ2-7	TRBV30	-	-	TGTGCCTGGAGTAGAGGGATCCACGAGCAGTACTTC	CAWSRGIHEQYF
TRBJ1-4	TRBV5-8	medium-sized	-	TGTGCCAGCAGCTTCGGCCCCGAAGAAAAACTGTTTTTT	CASSFGPEEKLFF
TRBJ1-6	TRBV9	few	-	TGTGCCAGCAGCGTAGAGGGGGGCGGGTCACCCCTCCACTTT	CASSVEGGGSPLHF
TRBJ1-2	TRBV18	-	TRBD1	TGTGCCAGCTCACCACCCGGGTCGGGGACAGATACTAACTATGGCTACACCTTC	CASSPPGSGTDTNYGYTF
TRBJ1-4	TRBV5-1	-	-	TGCGCCAGCAGCTGGGGCAGCAGTTCCCCTAATGAAAAACTGTTTTTT	CASSWGSSSPNEKLFF
TRBJ1-3	TRBV11-2	-	-	TGTGCCAGCAGCGTGGAAGTAGCTGGAAACACCATATATTTT	CASSVEVAGNTIYF
TRBJ2-1	TRBV19	-	TRBD1	TGTGCCAGTAGTATGTCAGGGGGCACCTACAATGAGCAGTTCTTC	CASSMSGGTYNEQFF
TRBJ2-7	TRBV6-5	-	TRBD2	TGTGCCAGCTCCGAGCGGGGGACCTACGAGCAGTACTTC	CASSERGTYEQYF
TRBJ2-2	TRBV28	-	-	TGTGCCAGCAGTTCTTCAGGGGACACCGGGGAGCTGTTTTTT	CASSSSGDTGELFF